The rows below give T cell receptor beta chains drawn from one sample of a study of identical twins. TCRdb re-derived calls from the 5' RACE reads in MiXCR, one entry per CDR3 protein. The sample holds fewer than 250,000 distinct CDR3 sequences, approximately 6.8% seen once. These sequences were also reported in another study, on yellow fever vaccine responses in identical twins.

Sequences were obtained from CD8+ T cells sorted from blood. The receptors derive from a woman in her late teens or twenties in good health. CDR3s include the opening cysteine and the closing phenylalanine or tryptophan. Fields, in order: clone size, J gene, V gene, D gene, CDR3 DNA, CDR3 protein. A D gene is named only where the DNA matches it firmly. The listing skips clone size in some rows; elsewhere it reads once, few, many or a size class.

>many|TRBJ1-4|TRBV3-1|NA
TGTGCCAGCAGCCAAGATTGGGGGGGGAGCCCTGCAACTAATGAAAAACTGTTTTTT
CASSQDWGGSPATNEKLFF
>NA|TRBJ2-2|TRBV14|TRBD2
TGTGCCAGCAGCCAGATAGCGGGAGAATCTGACGGGGAGCTGTTTTTT
CASSQIAGESDGELFF
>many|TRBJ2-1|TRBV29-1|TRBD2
TGCAGCGGGTTTTCCGGGGGGGGCGGGAATGAGCAGTTCTTC
CSGFSGGGGNEQFF
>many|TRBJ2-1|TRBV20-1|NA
TGCAGTGCTAGAGAATGGAGGGAATACAATGAGCAGTTCTTC
CSAREWREYNEQFF
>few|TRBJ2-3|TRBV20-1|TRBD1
TGCAGTGCTAGAGACCGGGACAGGGGCCTGGGGGGTACGCAGTATTTT
CSARDRDRGLGGTQYF
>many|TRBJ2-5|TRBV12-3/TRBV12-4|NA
TGTGCCAGCACCCCCCCAGGGAACCAAGAGACCCAGTACTTC
CASTPPGNQETQYF
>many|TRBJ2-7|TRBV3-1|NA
TGTGCCAGCAGCCAAGTTTCCTACGAGCAGTACTTC
CASSQVSYEQYF
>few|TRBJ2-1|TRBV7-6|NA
TGTGCCAGCAGCTTAGTTGGTCGTGACTCCTACAATGAGCAGTTCTTC
CASSLVGRDSYNEQFF
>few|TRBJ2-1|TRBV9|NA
TGTGCCAGCTCAACAGAAGGGGAAATCTACAATGAGCAGTTCTTC
CASSTEGEIYNEQFF
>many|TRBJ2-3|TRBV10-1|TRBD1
TGCGCCAGCAGTGACCCGGGACAGCACACAGATACGCAGTATTTT
CASSDPGQHTDTQYF
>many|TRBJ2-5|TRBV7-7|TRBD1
TGTGCCAGCAGCGTGGACAGGGTATCTCAAGAGACCCAGTACTTC
CASSVDRVSQETQYF
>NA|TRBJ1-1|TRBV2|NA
TGTGCCAGCAGTGAAAAAGTCCTGAACACTGAAGCTTTCTTT
CASSEKVLNTEAFF
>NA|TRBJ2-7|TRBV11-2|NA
TGTGCCAGCAGCCCCAGTGGGCAGCACCACTACGAGCAGTACTTC
CASSPSGQHHYEQYF
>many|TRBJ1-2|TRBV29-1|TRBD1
TGCAGCGTTGACGGGGGGACAGGAAACTATGGCTACACCTTC
CSVDGGTGNYGYTF
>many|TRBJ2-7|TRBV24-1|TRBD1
TGTGCCACCAGTGATTTCGGGACAGGGGATGAGCAGTACTTC
CATSDFGTGDEQYF
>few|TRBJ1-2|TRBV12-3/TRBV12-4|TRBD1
TGTGCCAGCAGTCGGGACAGGAATTATGGCTACACCTTC
CASSRDRNYGYTF
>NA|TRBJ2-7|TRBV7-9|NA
TGTGCCAGCAGCAGTGGAAGAGACGAGCAGTACTTC
CASSSGRDEQYF
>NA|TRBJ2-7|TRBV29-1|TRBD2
TGCAGCGTTAAAGGGATTAGCGGGAGTACCCACTACGAGCAGTACTTC
CSVKGISGSTHYEQYF
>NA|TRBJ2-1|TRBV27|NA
TGTGCCAGCAGTCGCGGGGAAAGCTCCTACAATGAGCAGTTCTTC
CASSRGESSYNEQFF
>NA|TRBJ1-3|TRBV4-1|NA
TGCGCCAGCAGCCAAGATAGGGCAGGTGGAAACACCATATATTTT
CASSQDRAGGNTIYF
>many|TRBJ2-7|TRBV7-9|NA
TGTGCCAGCAGCACGTACTACGAGCAGTACTTC
CASSTYYEQYF
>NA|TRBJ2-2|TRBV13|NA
TGTGCCAGCAGCTCTCAGGGTACCGGGGAGCTGTTTTTT
CASSSQGTGELFF